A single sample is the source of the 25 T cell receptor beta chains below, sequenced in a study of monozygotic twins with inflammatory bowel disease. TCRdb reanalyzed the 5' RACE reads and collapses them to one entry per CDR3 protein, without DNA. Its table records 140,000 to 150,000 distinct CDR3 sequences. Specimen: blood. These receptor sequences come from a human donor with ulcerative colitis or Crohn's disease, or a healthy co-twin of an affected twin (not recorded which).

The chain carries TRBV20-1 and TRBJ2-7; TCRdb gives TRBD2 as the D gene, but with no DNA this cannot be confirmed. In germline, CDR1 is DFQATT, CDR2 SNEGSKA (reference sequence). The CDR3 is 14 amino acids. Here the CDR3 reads CSARGAGGPEGQYF.

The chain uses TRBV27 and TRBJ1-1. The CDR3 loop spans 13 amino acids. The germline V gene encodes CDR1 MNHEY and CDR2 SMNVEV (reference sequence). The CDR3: CASHNGGRTEAFF.

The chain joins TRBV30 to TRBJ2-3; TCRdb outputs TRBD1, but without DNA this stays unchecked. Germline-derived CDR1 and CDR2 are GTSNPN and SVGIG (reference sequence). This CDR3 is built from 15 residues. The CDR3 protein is CAWSPTGAITDTQYF. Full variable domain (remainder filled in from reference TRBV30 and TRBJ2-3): SQTIHQWPATLVQPVGSPLSLECTVEGTSNPNLYWYRQAAGRGLQLLFYSVGIGQISSEVPQNLSASRPQDRQFILSSKKLLLSDSGFYLCAWSPTGAITDTQYFGPGTRLTVL.

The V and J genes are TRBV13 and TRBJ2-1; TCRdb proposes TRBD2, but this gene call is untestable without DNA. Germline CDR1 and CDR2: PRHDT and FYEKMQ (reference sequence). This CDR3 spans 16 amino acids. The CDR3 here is CASSLYGTSGVDEQFF.

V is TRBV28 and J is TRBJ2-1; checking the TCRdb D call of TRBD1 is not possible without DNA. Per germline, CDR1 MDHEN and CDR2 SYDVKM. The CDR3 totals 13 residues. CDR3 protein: CAISGAGYNEQFF.

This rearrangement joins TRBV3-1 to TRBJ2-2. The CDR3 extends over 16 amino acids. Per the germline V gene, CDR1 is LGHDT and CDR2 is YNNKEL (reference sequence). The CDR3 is CASRPQAVGVAGELFF.

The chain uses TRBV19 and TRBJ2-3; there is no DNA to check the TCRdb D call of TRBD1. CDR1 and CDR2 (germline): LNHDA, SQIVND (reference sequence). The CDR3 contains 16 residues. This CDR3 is CASSWGRDRGADTQYF.

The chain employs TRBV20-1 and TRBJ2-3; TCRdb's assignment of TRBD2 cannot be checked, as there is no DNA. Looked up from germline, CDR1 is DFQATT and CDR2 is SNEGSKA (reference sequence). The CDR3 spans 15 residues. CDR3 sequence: CSLPGAGGLTDTQYF.

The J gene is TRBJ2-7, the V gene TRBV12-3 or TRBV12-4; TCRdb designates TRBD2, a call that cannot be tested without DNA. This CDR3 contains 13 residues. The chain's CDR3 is CASSFGTVYEQYF.

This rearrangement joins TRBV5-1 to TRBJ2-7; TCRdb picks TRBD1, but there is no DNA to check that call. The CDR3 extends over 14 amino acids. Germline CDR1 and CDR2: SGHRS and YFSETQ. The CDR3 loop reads CASSSGPDRVEQYF.

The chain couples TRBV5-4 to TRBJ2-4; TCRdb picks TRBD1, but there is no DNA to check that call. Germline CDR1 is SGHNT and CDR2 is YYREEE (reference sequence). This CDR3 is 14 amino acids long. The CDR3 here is CASSEGGGGYIQYF.

The CDR3 loop reads CASSPWDKGGYTF. The chain recombines TRBV19 with TRBJ1-2; TCRdb's D call, TRBD1, is unchecked because there is no DNA. CDR3 length: 13 amino acids. The germline CDR1 and CDR2 sequences are LNHDA and SQIVND (reference sequence).

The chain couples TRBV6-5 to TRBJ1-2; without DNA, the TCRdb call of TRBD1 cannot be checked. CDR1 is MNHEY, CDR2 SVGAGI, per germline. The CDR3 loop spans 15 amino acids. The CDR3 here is CASSYYGQGPGGYTF.

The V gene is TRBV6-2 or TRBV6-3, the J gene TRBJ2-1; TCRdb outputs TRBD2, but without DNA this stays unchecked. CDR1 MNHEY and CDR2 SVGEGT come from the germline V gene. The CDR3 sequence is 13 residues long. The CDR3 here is CASRVLPLNEQFF.

CDR3 residues: CASSQDWASGYNEQFF. The gene calls are TRBV4-3 and TRBJ2-1. This CDR3 has 16 residues. Germline CDR1 and CDR2: LGHNA and YSLEER.

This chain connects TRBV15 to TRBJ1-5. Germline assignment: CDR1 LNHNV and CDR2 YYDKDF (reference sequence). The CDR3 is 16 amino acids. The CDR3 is CATSSPENSVSQPQHF.

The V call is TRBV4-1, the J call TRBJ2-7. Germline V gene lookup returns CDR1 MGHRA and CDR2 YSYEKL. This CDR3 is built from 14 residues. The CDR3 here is CASSQSALAYEQYF.

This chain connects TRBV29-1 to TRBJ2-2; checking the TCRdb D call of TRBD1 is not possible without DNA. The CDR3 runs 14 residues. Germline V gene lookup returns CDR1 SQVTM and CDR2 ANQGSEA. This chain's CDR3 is CSVSGAGNTGELFF.

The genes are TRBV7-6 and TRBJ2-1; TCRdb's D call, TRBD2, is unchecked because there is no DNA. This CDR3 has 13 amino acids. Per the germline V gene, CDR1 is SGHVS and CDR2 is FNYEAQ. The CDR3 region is CASSDSEGGPLFF.

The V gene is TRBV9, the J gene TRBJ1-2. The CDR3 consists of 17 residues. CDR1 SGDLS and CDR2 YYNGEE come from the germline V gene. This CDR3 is CASSVQGGVGTNYGYTF.

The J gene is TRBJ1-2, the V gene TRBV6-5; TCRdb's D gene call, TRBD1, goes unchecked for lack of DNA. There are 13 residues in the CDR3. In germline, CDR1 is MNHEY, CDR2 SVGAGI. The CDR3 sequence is CASSTGQRYGYTF.

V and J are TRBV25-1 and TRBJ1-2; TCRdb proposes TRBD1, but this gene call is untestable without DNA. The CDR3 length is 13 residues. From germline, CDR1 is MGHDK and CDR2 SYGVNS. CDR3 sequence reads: CASSELGVYGYTF.

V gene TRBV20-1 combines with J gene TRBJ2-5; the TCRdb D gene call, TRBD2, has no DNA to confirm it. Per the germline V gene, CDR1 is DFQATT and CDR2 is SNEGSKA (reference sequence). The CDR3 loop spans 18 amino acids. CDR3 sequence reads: CSARDFLSTSGPQETQYF.

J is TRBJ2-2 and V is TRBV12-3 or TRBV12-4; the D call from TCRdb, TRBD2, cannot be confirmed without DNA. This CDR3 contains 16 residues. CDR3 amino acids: CASSFPRRMNTGELFF.

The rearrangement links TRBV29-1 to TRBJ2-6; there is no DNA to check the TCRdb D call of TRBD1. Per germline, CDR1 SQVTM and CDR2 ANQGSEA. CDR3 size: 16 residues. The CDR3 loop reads CSVGPGRTSGANVLTF. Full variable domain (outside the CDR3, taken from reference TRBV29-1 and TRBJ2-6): SAVISQKPSRDICQRGTSLTIQCQVDSQVTMMFWYRQQPGQSLTLIATANQGSEATYESGFVIDKFPISRPNLTFSTLTVSNMSPEDSSIYLCSVGPGRTSGANVLTFGAGSRLTVL.